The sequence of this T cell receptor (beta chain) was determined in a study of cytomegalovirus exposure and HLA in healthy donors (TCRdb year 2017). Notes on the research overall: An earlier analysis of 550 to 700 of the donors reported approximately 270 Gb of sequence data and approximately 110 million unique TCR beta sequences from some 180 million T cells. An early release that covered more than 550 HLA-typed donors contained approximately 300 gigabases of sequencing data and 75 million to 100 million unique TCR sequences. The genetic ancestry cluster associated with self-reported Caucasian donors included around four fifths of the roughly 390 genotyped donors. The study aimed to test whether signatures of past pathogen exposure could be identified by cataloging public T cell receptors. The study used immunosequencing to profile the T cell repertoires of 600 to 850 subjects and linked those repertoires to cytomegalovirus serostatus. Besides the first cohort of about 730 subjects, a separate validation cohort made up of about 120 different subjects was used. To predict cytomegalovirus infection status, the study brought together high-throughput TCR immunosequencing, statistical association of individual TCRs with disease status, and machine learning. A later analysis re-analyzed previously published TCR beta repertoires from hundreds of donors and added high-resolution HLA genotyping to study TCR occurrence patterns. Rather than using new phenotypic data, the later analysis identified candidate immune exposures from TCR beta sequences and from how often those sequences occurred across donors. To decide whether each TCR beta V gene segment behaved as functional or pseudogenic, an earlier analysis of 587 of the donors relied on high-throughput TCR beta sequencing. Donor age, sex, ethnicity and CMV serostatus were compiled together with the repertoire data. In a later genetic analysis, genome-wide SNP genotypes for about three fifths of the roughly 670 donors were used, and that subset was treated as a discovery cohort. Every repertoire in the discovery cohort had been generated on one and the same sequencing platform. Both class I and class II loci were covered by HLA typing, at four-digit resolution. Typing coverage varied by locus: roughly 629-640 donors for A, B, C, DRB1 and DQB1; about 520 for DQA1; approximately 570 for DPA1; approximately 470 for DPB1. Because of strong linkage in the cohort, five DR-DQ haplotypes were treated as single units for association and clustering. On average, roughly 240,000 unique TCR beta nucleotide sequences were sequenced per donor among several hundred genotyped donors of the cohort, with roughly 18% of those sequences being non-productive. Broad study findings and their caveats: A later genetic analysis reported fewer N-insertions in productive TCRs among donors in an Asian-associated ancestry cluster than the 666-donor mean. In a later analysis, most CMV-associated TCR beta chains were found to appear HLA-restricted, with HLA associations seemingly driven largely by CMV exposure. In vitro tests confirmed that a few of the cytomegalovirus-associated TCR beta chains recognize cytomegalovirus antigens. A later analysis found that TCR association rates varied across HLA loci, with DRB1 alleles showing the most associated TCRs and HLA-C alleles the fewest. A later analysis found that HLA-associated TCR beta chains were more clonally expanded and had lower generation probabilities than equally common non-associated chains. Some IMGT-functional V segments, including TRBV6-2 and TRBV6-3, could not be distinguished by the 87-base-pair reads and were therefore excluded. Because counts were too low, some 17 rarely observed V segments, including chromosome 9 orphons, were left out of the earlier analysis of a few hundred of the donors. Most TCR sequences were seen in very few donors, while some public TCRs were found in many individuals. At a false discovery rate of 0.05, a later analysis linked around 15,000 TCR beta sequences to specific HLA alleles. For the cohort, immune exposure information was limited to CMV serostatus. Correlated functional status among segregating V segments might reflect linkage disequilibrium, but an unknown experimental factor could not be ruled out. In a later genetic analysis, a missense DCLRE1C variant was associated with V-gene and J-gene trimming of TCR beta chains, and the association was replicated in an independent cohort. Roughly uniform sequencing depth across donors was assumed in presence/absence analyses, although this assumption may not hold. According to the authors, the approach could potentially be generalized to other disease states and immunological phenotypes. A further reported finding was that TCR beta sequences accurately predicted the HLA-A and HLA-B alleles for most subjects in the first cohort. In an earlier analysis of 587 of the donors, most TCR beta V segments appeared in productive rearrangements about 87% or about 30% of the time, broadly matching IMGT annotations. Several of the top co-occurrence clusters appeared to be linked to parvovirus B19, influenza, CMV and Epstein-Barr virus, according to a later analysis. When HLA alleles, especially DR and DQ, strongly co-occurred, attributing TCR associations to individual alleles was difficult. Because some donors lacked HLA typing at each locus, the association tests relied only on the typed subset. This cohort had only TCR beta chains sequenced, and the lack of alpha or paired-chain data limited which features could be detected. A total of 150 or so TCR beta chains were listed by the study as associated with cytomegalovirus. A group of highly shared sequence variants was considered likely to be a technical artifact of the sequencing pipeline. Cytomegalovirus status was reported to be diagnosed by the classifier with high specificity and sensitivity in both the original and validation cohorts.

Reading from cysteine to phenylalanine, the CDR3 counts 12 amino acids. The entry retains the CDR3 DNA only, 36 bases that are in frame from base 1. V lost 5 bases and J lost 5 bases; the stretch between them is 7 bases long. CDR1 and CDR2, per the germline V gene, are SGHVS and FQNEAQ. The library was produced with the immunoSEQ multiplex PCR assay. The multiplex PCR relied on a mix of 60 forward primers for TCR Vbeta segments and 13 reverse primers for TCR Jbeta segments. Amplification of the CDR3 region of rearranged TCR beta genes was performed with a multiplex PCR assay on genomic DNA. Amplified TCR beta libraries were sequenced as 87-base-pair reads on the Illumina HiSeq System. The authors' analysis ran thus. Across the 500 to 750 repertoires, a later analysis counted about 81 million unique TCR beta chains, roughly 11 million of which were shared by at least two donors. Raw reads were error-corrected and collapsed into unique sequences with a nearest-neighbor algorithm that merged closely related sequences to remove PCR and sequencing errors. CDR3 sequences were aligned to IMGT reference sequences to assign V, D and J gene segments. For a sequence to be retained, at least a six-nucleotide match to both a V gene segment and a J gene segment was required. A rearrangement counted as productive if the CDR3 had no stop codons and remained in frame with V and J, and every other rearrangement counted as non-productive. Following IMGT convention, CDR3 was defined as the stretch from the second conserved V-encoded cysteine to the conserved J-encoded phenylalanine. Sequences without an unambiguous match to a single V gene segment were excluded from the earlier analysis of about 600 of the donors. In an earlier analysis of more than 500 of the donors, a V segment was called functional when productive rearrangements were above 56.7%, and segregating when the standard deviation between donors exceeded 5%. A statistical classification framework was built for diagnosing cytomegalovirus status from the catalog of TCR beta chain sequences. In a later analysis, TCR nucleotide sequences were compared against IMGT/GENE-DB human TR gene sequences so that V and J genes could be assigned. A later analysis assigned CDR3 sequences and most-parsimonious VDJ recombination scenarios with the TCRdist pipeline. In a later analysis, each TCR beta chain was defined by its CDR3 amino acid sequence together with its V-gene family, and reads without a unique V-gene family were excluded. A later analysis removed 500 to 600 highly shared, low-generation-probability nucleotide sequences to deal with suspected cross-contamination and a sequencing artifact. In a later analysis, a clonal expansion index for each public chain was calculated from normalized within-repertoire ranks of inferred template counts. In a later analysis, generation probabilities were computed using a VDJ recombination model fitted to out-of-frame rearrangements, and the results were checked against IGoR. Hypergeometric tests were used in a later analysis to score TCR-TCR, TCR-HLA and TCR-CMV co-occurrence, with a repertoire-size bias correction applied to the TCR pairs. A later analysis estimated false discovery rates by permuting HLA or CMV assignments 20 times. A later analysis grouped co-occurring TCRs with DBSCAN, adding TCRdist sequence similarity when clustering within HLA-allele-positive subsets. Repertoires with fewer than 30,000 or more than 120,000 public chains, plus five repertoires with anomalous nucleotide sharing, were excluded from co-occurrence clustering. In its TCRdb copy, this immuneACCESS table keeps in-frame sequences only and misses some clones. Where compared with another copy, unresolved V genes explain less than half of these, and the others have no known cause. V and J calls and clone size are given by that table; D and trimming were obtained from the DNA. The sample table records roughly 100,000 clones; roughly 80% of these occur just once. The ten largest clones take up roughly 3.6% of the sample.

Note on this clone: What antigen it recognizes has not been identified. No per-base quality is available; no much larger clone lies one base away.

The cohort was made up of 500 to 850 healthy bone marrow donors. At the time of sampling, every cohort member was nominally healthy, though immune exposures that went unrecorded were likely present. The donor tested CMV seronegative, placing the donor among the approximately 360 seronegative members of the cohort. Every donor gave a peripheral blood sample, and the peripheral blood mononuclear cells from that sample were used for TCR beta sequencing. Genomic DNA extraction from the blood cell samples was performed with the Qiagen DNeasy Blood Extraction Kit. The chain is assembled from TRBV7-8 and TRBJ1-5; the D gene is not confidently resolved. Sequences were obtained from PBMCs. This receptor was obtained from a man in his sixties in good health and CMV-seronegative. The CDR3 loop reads CASSLQDQPQHF. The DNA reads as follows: TGTGCCAGCAGCCTCCAGGATCAGCCCCAGCATTTT.